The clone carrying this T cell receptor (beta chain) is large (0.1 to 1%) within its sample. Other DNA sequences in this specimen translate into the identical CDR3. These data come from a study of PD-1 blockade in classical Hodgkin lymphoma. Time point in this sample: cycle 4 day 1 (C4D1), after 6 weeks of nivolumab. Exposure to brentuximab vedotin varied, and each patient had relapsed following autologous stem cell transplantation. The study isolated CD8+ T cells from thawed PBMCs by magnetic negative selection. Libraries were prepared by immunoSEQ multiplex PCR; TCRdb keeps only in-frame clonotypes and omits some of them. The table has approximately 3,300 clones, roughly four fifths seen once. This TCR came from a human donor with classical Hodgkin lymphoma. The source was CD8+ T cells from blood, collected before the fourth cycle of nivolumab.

The CDR3 sequence: CASSINANQPQHF. Here the CDR3 DNA reads TGTGCCAGTAGTATCAACGCCAATCAGCCCCAGCATTTT. The chain recombines TRBV19 with TRBJ1-5; D gene unclear. Germline V gives CDR1 LNHDA, CDR2 SQIVND (reference sequence). V dropped 3 bases and J dropped 3 bases, with 6 bases sitting between them. The CDR3 loop spans 13 amino acids. The full variable domain, rest sourced from reference TRBV19 and TRBJ1-5, is DGGITQSPKYLFRKEGQNVTLSCEQNLNHDAMYWYRQDPGQGLRLIYYSQIVNDFQKGDIAEGYSVSREKKESFPLTVTSAQKNPTAFYLCASSINANQPQHFGDGTRLSIL.